The rows below give T cell receptor beta chains drawn from one sample of a study of post-analysis software for immune sequencing data. TCRdb itself ran the PCR reads through MiXCR, one entry per CDR3 protein. The sample carries approximately 730,000 distinct CDR3 sequences, around 45% recorded once. The sequenced sample consisted of blood. The receptors here all came from a girl under 18 with multiple sclerosis. CDR3s include the opening cysteine and the closing phenylalanine or tryptophan. Fields, in order: J gene, clone size, V gene, D gene, CDR3 DNA, CDR3 protein. D genes are given only for firm matches. Rows give clone size only sometimes, using once, few, many, or a class for an expanded clone.

j_gene: TRBJ2-1
abundance: few
v_gene: TRBV20-1
d_gene: -
CDR3nt: TGCAGTGCTTGGGCGGGGCCGTACAATGAGCAGTTCTTC
CDR3aa: CSAWAGPYNEQFF

j_gene: TRBJ2-3
abundance: once
v_gene: TRBV7-7
d_gene: TRBD2
CDR3nt: TGTGCTAGCAGCTTAGTGGTTAGCGGGAGTGAGGATACGCAGTATTTT
CDR3aa: CASSLVVSGSEDTQYF

j_gene: TRBJ2-1
abundance: -
v_gene: TRBV6-5
d_gene: -
CDR3nt: TGTGCCAGCAGTTACTCTATCGGGAGCGGAAATGAGCAGTTCTTC
CDR3aa: CASSYSIGSGNEQFF

j_gene: TRBJ1-2
abundance: -
v_gene: TRBV28
d_gene: -
CDR3nt: TGTGCCAGCAGTTTTAGGGATTTCTATGGCTACACCTTC
CDR3aa: CASSFRDFYGYTF

j_gene: TRBJ1-5
abundance: -
v_gene: TRBV7-6
d_gene: -
CDR3nt: TGTGCCAGCAGCCAGTGGGCTAGCAATCAGCCCCAGCATTTT
CDR3aa: CASSQWASNQPQHF

j_gene: TRBJ1-2
abundance: -
v_gene: TRBV12-3/TRBV12-4
d_gene: TRBD1
CDR3nt: TGTGCCAGCAGTTACATTCTTGGCCGGGACAGCAACTATGGCTACACCTTC
CDR3aa: CASSYILGRDSNYGYTF

j_gene: TRBJ2-7
abundance: -
v_gene: TRBV10-3
d_gene: -
CDR3nt: TGTGCCATCAGCGACCGGGACCACTACGAGCAGTACTTC
CDR3aa: CAISDRDHYEQYF

j_gene: TRBJ2-7
abundance: -
v_gene: TRBV3-1
d_gene: TRBD1
CDR3nt: TGTGCCAGCAGCCAAGGACCAACGACAGGGCACGAGCAGTACTTC
CDR3aa: CASSQGPTTGHEQYF

j_gene: TRBJ2-7
abundance: few
v_gene: TRBV20-1
d_gene: -
CDR3nt: TGCAGTGCTAAGGGTCTCGGGCCGTCCTACGAGCAGTACTTC
CDR3aa: CSAKGLGPSYEQYF

j_gene: TRBJ1-1
abundance: -
v_gene: TRBV28
d_gene: -
CDR3nt: TGTGCCAGCAGTCGACCCGACGGCCTTGATACTGAAGCTTTCTTT
CDR3aa: CASSRPDGLDTEAFF